This T cell receptor beta chain was recovered during a study of cytomegalovirus exposure and HLA in healthy donors. Sequenced by immunoSEQ multiplex PCR; TCRdb stores in-frame clones only, minus some. The sample lists around 69,000 clones; 96% were seen once. In germline, CDR1 is LNHDA, CDR2 SQIVND (reference sequence). The V and J ends lost 4 bases and 0 bases respectively, with 13 bases between them. This CDR3 comprises 16 residues. This clone appeared once. What it recognizes is unknown. Overall study results and limits: Three of the chains that were CMV-associated were confirmed in vitro to be specific for CMV antigens. Rare TCR sequences dominated, though some public TCRs recurred in many donors.

The sample comprised PBMCs. The sequence came from a woman aged 18-29 years in good health and CMV-seropositive. The chain combines TRBV19 with TRBJ1-5, with D perhaps matching TRBD1 (6 bases). CDR3 residues: CASSTIRQVSNQPQHF. The CDR3 nucleotides are TGTGCCAGTAGTACGATTAGACAGGTTAGCAATCAGCCCCAGCATTTT.